This TCR beta chain was identified in a study of read filtering for tumor transcriptome and immune sequencing. The wider study: The cohort had roughly 16 men and roughly 13 women aged about 45 to 80, mean about 72 years.

Findings of the study overall: Roughly 82% of IR-seq clonotypes had a single read, yet these held around 4% of reads. Compared with RNA-seq, IR-seq gave much higher clonotype depth and reliability.

Molecular barcoded adaptors covering alpha/delta and beta/gamma chains were used on around 400 ng RNA. TCRdb re-called the reads with MiXCR, one entry per CDR3 protein. Among tens of thousands of distinct CDR3 sequences listed, about 20% were seen once. The CDR3 totals 13 residues. Germline V gene sequence: CDR1 KGHDR, CDR2 SFDVKD. Trimming removed 7 bases at V and 6 bases at J, with 15 bases between. This clonotype was detected ten times or more. The target antigen is unknown. The chain carries TRBV24-1 and TRBJ2-7, with D possibly matching TRBD1 (5 bases). The clonotype originates from a donor aged 40 or over with multiple myeloma. Source material: a population of CD138-negative cells sorted from bone marrow. The CDR3 here is CATSSNAGIEQYF. Written as DNA, the CDR3 is TGTGCCACCAGCTCGAACGCAGGGATCGAGCAGTACTTC.